This section outlines one T cell receptor beta chain sequence together with its context. These data come from a study of blood T cell repertoires in COVID-19. Study in general: Acute-phase and convalescent COVID-19 samples originated in the United States, Italy and Spain. T cells, B-cell-depleted T cells, or PBMCs provided the cDNA or gDNA that served as material.

Using immunoSEQ multiplex PCR, the repertoire was profiled, and TCRdb retains in-frame clones only, with some absent. The profile covers 250,000 to 350,000 clones, with about nine tenths appearing a single time and 3% taken by the ten largest. Germline CDR1 MNHNS, CDR2 SASEGT. V lost 1 base and J 5 bases, leaving 12 bases between the germline ends. The CDR3 runs to 14 residues. The origin of this receptor is a woman between 25 and 40 years old with active or convalescent COVID-19. Sequencing used peripheral blood. The rearrangement uses TRBV6-1 and TRBJ2-7, with D perhaps matching TRBD2 (6 bases). This chain's CDR3 is CASSEGRAGDEQYF. The CDR3 DNA follows: TGTGCCAGCAGTGAAGGGAGGGCCGGGGACGAGCAGTACTTC.